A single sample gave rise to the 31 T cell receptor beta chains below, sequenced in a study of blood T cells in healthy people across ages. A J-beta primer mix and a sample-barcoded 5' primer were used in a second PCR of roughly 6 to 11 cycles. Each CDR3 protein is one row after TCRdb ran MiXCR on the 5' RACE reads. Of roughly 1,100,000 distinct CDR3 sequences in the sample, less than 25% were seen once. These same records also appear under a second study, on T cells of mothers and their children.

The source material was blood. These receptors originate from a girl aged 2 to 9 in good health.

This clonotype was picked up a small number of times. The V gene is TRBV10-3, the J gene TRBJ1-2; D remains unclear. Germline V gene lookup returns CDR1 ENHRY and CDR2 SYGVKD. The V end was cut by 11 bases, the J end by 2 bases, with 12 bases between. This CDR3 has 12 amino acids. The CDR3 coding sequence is TGTGCCGTCGTCGACCCAAACTATGGCTACACCTTC. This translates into CAVVDPNYGYTF.

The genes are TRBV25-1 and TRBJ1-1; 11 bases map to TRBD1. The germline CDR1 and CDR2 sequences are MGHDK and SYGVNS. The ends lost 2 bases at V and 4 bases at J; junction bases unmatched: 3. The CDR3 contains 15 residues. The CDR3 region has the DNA TGTGCCAGCAGTGAAGGGGGGACAGGGGGCACTGAAGCTTTCTTT. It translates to CASSEGGTGGTEAFF.

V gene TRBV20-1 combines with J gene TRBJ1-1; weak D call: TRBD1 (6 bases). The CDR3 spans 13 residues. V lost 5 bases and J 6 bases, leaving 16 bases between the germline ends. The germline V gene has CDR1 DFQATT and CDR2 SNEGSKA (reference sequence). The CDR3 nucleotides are TGCAGTGCTGACAGGATTAGTAACGCTGAAGCTTTCTTT. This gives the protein CSADRISNAEAFF.

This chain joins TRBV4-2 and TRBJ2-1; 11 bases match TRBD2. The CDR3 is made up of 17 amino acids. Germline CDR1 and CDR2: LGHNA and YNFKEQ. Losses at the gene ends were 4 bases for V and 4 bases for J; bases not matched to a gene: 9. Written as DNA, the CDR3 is TGTGCCAGCAGCCCCACGGTGACTAGCGGGGTTTACAATGAGCAGTTCTTC. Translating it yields CASSPTVTSGVYNEQFF.

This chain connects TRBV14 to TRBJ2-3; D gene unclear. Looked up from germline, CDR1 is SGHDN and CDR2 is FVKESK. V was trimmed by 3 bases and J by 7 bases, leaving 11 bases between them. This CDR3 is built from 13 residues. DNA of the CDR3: TGTGCCAGCAGCCAGGAAAAAAGCAATACGCAGTATTTT. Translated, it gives CASSQEKSNTQYF.

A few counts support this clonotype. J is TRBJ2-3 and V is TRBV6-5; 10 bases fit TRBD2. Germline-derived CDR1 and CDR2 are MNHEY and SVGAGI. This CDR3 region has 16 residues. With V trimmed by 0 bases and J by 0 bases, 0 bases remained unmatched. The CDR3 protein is CASSYSTSGSTDTQYF. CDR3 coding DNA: TGTGCCAGCAGTTACTCGACTAGCGGGAGCACAGATACGCAGTATTTT.

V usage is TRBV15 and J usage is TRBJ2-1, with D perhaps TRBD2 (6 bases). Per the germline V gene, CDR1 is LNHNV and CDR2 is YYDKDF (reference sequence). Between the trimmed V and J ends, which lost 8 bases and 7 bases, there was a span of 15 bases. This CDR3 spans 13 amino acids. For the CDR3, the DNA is TGTGCCACCCGTGCCGGGAGTGGGAATGAGCAGTTCTTC. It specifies CATRAGSGNEQFF. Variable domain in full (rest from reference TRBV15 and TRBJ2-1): DAMVIQNPRYQVTQFGKPVTLSCSQTLNHNVMYWYQQKSSQAPKLLFHYYDKDFNNEADTPDNFQSRRPNTSFCFLDIRSPGLGDTAMYLCATRAGSGNEQFFGPGTRLTVL.

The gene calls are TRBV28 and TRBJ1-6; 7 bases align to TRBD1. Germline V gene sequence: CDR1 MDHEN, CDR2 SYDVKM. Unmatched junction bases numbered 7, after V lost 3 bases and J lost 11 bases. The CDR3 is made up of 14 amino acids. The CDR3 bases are TGTGCCAGCAGTTTGAGGGTCAGGGGGACACCCCTCCACTTT. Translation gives CASSLRVRGTPLHF.

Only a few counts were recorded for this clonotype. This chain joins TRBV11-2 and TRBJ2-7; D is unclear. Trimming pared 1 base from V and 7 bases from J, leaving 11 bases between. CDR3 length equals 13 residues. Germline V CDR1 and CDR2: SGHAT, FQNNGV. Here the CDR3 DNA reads TGTGCCAGCAGCTTAGGTGGATATAAGGAGCAGTACTTC. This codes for CASSLGGYKEQYF.

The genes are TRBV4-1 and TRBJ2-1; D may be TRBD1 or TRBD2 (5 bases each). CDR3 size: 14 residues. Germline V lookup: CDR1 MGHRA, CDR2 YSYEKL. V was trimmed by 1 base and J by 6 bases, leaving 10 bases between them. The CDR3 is CASSQGGRINEQFF. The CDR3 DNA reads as TGCGCCAGCAGCCAAGGGGGGAGAATCAATGAGCAGTTCTTC.

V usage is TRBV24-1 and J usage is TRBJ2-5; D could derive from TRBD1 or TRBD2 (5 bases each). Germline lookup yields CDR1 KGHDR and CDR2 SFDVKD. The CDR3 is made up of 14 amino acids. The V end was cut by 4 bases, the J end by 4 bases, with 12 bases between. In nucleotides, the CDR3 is TGTGCCACCAGTGACGCCGGGACCTTAGAGACCCAGTACTTC. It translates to CATSDAGTLETQYF.

CDR3 sequence reads: CASSLAGQLLYEQYF. CDR3 DNA: TGTGCCAGCAGCTTAGCGGGACAGCTACTCTACGAGCAGTACTTC. V gene TRBV7-2 combines with J gene TRBJ2-7; TRBD1 matches 7 bases. With V trimmed by 0 bases and J by 3 bases, 5 bases remained unmatched. The CDR3 loop spans 15 amino acids. Germline V CDR1 and CDR2: SGHTA, FQGNSA.

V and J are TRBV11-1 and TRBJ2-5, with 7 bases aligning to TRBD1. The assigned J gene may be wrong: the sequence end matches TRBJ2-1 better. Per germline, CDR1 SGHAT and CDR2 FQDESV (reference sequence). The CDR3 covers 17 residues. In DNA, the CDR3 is TGTGCCAGCAGCCCATCTTTGGGGACAGCCTTTTACAATGAGCAGTTCTTC. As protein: CASSPSLGTAFYNEQFF.

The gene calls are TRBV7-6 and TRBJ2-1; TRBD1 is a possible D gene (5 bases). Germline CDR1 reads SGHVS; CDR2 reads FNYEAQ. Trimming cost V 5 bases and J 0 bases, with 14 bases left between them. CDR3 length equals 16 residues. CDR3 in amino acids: CASSPRSGNSYNEQFF. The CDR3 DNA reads TGTGCCAGCAGCCCGAGATCAGGGAACTCCTACAATGAGCAGTTCTTC.

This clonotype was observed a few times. The CDR3 sequence: CASGLFTQGNSGNTIYF. Written as DNA, the CDR3 is TGTGCTAGTGGTTTGTTTACCCAGGGCAACTCTGGAAACACCATATATTTT. The V and J genes are TRBV12-5 and TRBJ1-3, with a possible D match to TRBD1 (5 bases). The CDR3 is made up of 17 amino acids. Germline values: CDR1 LGHNT, CDR2 FRNRAP. Trimming pared 2 bases from V and 0 bases from J, leaving 14 bases between. Full variable domain (rest looked up from reference TRBV12-5 and TRBJ1-3): DARVTQTPRHKVTEMGQEVTMRCQPILGHNTVFWYRQTMMQGLELLAYFRNRAPLDDSGMPKDRFSAEMPDATLATLKIQPSEPRDSAVYFCASGLFTQGNSGNTIYFGEGSWLTVV.

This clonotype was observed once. CDR3 in DNA: TGCGCCAGCAGCTTGGTTCCTAGCGGGAGATCCTACGAGCAGTACTTC. This gives the protein CASSLVPSGRSYEQYF. The chain recombines TRBV5-1 with TRBJ2-7; 10 nucleotides agree with TRBD2. The CDR3 runs 16 residues. J was trimmed by 1 base and V by 0 bases; bases with no gene match: 4. Germline V lookup: CDR1 SGHRS, CDR2 YFSETQ.

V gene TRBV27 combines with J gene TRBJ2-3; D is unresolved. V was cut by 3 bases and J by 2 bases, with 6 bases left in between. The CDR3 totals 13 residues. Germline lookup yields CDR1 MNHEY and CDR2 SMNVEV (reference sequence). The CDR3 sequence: CASSFLATDTQYF. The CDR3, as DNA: TGTGCCAGCAGTTTTTTAGCCACAGATACGCAGTATTTT.

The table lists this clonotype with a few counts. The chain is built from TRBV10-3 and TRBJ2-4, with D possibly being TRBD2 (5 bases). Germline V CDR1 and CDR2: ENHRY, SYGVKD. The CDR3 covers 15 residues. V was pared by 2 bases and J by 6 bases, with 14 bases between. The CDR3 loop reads CAISETPSGRNIQYF. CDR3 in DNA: TGTGCCATCAGTGAGACTCCCTCGGGAAGAAACATTCAGTACTTC.

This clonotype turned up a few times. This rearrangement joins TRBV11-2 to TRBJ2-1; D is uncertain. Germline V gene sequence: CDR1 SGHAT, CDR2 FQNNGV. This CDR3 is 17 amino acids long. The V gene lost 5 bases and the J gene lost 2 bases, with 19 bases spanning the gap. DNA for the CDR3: TGTGCCAGCAGCCATAGCCAAATCGCCCCACCCTACAATGAGCAGTTCTTC. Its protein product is CASSHSQIAPPYNEQFF.

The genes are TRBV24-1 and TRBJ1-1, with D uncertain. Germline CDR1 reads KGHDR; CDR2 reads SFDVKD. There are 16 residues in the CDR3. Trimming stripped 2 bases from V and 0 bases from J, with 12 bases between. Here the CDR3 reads CATSDSKREMNTEAFF. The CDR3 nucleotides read TGTGCCACCAGTGATTCTAAGCGAGAGATGAACACTGAAGCTTTCTTT.

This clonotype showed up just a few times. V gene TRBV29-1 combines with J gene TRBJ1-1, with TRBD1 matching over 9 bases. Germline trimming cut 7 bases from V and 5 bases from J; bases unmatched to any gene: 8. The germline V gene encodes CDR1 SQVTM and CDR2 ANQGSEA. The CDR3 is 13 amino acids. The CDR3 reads CSAEQGAKTEAFF. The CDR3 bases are TGCAGCGCAGAACAGGGGGCGAAGACTGAAGCTTTCTTT.

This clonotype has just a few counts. For the CDR3, the DNA is TGTGCCAGCAGTTTTGAACTAGCGGGAAATAAGAATGAGCAGTTCTTC. Translated: CASSFELAGNKNEQFF. The chain joins TRBV2 to TRBJ2-1; the match to TRBD2 covers 10 bases. Trimming took 5 bases from V and 7 from J; bases not matched to a gene: 11. The CDR3 covers 16 residues. In germline, CDR1 is SNHLY, CDR2 FYNNEI.

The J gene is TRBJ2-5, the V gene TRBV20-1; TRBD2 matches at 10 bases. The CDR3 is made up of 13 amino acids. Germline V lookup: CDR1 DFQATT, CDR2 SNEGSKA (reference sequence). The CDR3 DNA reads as TGCAGCACCCAAGGGACTAGCGTGGAGGCCCAGTACTTC. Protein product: CSTQGTSVEAQYF.

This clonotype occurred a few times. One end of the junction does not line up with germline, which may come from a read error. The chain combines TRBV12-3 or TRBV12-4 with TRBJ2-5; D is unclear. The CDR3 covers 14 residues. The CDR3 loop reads CASRVNIYHETQYF. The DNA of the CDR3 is TGTGCCAGCAGGGTCAACATTTACCACGAGACCCAGTACTTC.

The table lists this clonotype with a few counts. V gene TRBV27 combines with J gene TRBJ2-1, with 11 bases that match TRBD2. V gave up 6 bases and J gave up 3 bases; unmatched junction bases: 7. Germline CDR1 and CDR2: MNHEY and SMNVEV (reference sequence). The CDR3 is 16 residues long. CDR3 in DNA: TGTGCCAGCAGACCCGGGACTAGCGGAAGCTACAATGAGCAGTTCTTC. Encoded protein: CASRPGTSGSYNEQFF.

CDR3 region: CASSYPQPDSGVKTQYF. The CDR3 DNA sequence: TGTGCCAGCAGTTACCCACAACCGGATAGCGGGGTAAAGACCCAGTACTTC. The rearrangement joins TRBV6-5 to TRBJ2-5, with TRBD2 matching over 8 bases. The J segment lost 6 bases and the V segment lost 2 bases, leaving 14 bases of the junction unmatched. The CDR3 length is 17 residues. Germline V gene sequence: CDR1 MNHEY, CDR2 SVGAGI.

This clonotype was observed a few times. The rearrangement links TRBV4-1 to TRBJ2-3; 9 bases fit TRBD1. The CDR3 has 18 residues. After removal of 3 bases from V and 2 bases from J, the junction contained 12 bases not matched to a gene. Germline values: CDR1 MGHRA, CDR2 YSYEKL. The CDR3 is CASSQGIKGTGITDTQYF. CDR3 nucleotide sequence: TGCGCCAGCAGCCAGGGTATTAAGGGGACAGGGATCACAGATACGCAGTATTTT.

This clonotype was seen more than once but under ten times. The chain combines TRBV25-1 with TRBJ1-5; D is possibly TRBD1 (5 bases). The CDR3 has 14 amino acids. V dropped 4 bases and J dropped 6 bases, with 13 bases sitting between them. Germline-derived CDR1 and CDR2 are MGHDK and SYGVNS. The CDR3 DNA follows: TGTGCCAGCAGTGGGGGAGGGGATCGTCAGCCCCAGCATTTT. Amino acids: CASSGGGDRQPQHF.

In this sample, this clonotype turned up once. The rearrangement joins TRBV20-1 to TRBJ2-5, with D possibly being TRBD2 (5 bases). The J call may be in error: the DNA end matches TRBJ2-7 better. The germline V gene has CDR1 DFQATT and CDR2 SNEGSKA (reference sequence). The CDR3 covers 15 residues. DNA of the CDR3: TGCAGTGCTAGAGACCCAAGCGGTCGACCCTACGAGCAGTACTTC. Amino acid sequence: CSARDPSGRPYEQYF.

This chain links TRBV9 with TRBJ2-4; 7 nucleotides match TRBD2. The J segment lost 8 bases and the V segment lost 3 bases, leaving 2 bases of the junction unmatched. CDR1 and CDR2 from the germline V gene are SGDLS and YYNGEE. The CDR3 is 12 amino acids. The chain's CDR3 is CASSASGDIQYF. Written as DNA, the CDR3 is TGTGCCAGCAGCGCGAGCGGGGACATTCAGTACTTC.

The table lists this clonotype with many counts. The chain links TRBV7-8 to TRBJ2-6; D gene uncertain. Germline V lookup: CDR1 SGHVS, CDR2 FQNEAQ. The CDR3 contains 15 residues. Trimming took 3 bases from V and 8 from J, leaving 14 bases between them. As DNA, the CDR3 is TGTGCCAGCAGCTTGGGATTGGGAACTCCCAACGTCCTGACTTTC. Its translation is CASSLGLGTPNVLTF.